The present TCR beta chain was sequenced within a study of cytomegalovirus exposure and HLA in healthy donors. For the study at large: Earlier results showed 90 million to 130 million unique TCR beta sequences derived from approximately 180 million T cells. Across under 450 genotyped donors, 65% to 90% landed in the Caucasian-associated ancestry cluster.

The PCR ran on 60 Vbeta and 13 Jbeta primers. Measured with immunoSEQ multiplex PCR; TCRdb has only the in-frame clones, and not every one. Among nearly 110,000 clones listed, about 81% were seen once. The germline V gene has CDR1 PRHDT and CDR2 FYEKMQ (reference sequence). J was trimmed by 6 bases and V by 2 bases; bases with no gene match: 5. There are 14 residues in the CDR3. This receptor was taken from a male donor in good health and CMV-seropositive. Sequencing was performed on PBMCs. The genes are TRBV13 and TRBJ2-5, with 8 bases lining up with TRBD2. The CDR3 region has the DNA TGTGCCAGCAGCTTACGGGGGGGTCATCAGACCCAGTACTTC. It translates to CASSLRGGHQTQYF.